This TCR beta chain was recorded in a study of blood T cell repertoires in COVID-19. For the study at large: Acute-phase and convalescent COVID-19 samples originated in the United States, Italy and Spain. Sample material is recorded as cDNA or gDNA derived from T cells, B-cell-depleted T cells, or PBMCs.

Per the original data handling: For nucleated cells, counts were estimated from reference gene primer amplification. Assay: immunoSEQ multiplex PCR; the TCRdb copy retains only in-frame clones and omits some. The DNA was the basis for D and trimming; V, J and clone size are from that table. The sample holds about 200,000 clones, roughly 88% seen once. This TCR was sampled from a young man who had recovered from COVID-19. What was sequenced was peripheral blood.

This chain's CDR3 is CASSQTQQDYNEQFF. The CDR3 DNA sequence: TGTGCCAGCAGCCAAACCCAACAAGACTACAATGAGCAGTTCTTC. The J gene is TRBJ2-1, the V gene TRBV3-1 (or the pseudogene TRBV3-2); D is ambiguous. The V gene's germline CDR1 is LGHDT and CDR2 YNNKEL (reference sequence). Trimming removed 2 bases from V and 3 bases from J, with 11 bases in between. The CDR3 is 15 amino acids.